The entry that follows covers one TCR beta chain sequence. The data belong to a study of CD8+ T cells in alopecia areata. Treatment noted: oral pan-JAK inhibitor, 5-10 mg twice daily. Extracted RNA was reverse transcribed, and the resulting cDNA served as sequencing template. Using immunoSEQ multiplex PCR, the repertoire was profiled, and TCRdb retains in-frame clones only, with some absent. Among 200,000 to 250,000 clones listed, approximately 57% were seen once. V lost 0 bases, J lost 0 bases, and 12 bases lay in between. Germline values: CDR1 SGHRS, CDR2 YFSETQ. This CDR3 comprises 16 residues. The chain couples TRBV5-1 to TRBJ1-1, with D unresolved. The input for sequencing was CD4+ T cells sorted from blood, taken at week 4, from a patient treated with tofacitinib. The sequence was obtained from a human donor with alopecia areata. The CDR3 DNA reads TGCGCCAGCAGCTTGGTGGCAGGAACCCTGAACACTGAAGCTTTCTTT. It specifies CASSLVAGTLNTEAFF.